A selection of T cell receptor beta chains follows, all from one sample in a study of T cell repertoires in cytomegalovirus infection. From the reads, TCRdb called clonotypes with MiXCR, one entry per CDR3 protein. Found here are roughly 990,000 distinct CDR3 sequences, roughly 30% of them singletons; the top ten hold roughly 13%. No antigens are known for them. The sequencing here drew on cultured CD8+ T cells from PBMCs, taken from culture after CMV antigen stimulation. All receptors come from a human donor in good health (CMV status not recorded). Some clones in this sample may be carry-over from other donors' samples. Both conserved end residues are part of each CDR3. A D gene is named only where the DNA matches it firmly. Not all rows give a size; the values are once, few, many and, for expanded clones, a class.

-,TRBV4-2,-,TRBJ2-2,CASSLSNSAGELFF,TGTGCCAGCAGCCTATCGAATAGCGCCGGGGAGCTGTTTTTT
TRBD1,TRBV7-9,-,TRBJ2-2,CASSFRTGQNTGELFF,TGTGCCAGCAGCTTCCGGACAGGGCAGAACACCGGGGAGCTGTTTTTT
TRBD2,TRBV28,-,TRBJ2-3,CASSFSSTSGGETDTQYF,TGTGCCAGCAGTTTTTCTTCGACTAGCGGTGGGGAAACAGATACGCAGTATTTT
-,TRBV14,few,TRBJ1-1,CASSHGENTEAFF,TGTGCCAGCAGCCATGGCGAGAACACTGAAGCTTTCTTT
TRBD1,TRBV4-3,few,TRBJ2-1,CASSQGQGAGEQFF,TGCGCCAGCAGCCAGGGACAGGGGGCGGGTGAGCAGTTCTTC
-,TRBV20-1,few,TRBJ2-2,CSARANEGGLTGELFF,TGCAGTGCTAGAGCCAATGAAGGGGGTCTCACCGGGGAGCTGTTTTTT
-,TRBV3-1,-,TRBJ1-6,CASSQDLQGRNSPLHF,TGTGCCAGCAGCCAAGATCTACAGGGCCGCAATTCACCCCTCCACTTT
TRBD1,TRBV2,-,TRBJ2-3,CASNPRDSHRADTQYF,TGTGCCAGCAATCCCCGGGACAGTCACCGGGCAGATACGCAGTATTTT
TRBD1,TRBV7-9,-,TRBJ2-2,CASSPPGQGANTGELFF,TGTGCCAGCAGCCCACCGGGACAGGGGGCTAACACCGGGGAGCTGTTTTTT
-,TRBV4-1,-,TRBJ1-2,CASSQLGTSNYGGYTF,TGCGCCAGCAGCCAACTTGGGACATCCAACTATGGTGGCTACACCTTC
-,TRBV7-6,-,TRBJ1-2,CASSSLKRTRDEQSYGYTF,TGTGCCAGCAGCTCACTAAAACGTACCCGGGACGAACAAAGTTATGGCTACACCTTC
-,TRBV4-1,-,TRBJ1-1,CASSHPEGGSSEAFF,TGCGCCAGCAGCCATCCCGAGGGTGGCTCCTCTGAAGCTTTCTTT
TRBD2,TRBV20-1,-,TRBJ2-5,CSARDQAGGGETQYF,TGCAGTGCTAGAGATCAAGCGGGGGGGGGAGAGACCCAGTACTTC
-,TRBV19,-,TRBJ2-1,CASREPDYNEQFF,TGTGCCAGTCGGGAGCCAGACTACAATGAGCAGTTCTTC
-,TRBV7-2,many,TRBJ1-2,CASSRERANYGYTF,TGTGCCAGCAGCCGTGAGAGGGCTAACTATGGCTACACCTTC
TRBD2,TRBV27,-,TRBJ2-3,CASSWGRVDTQYF,TGTGCCAGCAGTTGGGGGAGGGTGGATACGCAGTATTTT
TRBD1,TRBV10-3,few,TRBJ2-3,CAIRGTGGTDTQYF,TGTGCCATCAGGGGGACAGGGGGCACAGATACGCAGTATTTT
-,TRBV6-4,-,TRBJ1-2,CASSAGAYYGYTF,TGTGCCAGCAGTGCAGGGGCGTACTATGGCTACACCTTC
TRBD1,TRBV6-6,few,TRBJ1-2,CASSYSVTGSYGYTF,TGTGCCAGCAGTTACTCGGTGACAGGGTCCTATGGCTACACCTTC
TRBD1,TRBV15,-,TRBJ2-2,CATSSQGQDANTGELFF,TGTGCCACCAGCAGCCAAGGACAGGACGCGAACACCGGGGAGCTGTTTTTT
-,TRBV5-6,-,TRBJ2-7,CASTTTGYLSYEQYF,TGTGCCAGCACCACTACAGGGTATCTATCCTACGAGCAGTACTTC
-,TRBV7-9,few,TRBJ1-1,CASSYDTGTKAFF,TGTGCCAGCAGCTACGACACCGGGACAAAAGCTTTCTTT
TRBD2,TRBV6-1,few,TRBJ2-3,CASSGEREISTDTQYF,TGTGCCAGCAGTGGGGAGCGGGAAATCAGCACAGATACGCAGTATTTT
-,TRBV7-9,-,TRBJ1-5,CASSLGSLNQPQHF,TGTGCCAGCAGCTTAGGCAGCCTCAATCAGCCCCAGCATTTT
-,TRBV2,few,TRBJ2-2,CASSDGVRNTGELFF,TGTGCCAGCAGTGACGGGGTACGGAACACCGGGGAGCTGTTTTTT
-,TRBV27,-,TRBJ1-2,CASRDLWGRLGGYTF,TGTGCCAGCAGAGATCTTTGGGGGCGGCTGGGTGGCTACACCTTC
-,TRBV7-9,-,TRBJ2-1,CASSSDSLGNEQFF,TGTGCCAGCAGCTCGGACAGCCTGGGCAATGAGCAGTTCTTC
-,TRBV3-1,-,TRBJ2-5,CASSPNRDRIETQYF,TGTGCCAGCAGCCCAAATCGGGACCGAATAGAGACCCAGTACTTC
-,TRBV4-1,-,TRBJ1-3,CASSHRGHVDTIYF,TGCGCCAGCAGCCATCGGGGCCATGTGGACACCATATATTTT
-,TRBV7-6,-,TRBJ2-1,CASSLGQFPSDEQFF,TGTGCCAGCAGCTTAGGGCAGTTCCCTTCGGATGAGCAGTTCTTC
-,TRBV28,many,TRBJ2-2,CASTRGGNTGELFF,TGTGCCAGCACGAGGGGGGGGAACACCGGGGAGCTGTTTTTT
TRBD1,TRBV14,-,TRBJ1-1,CASSQAGDREAFF,TGTGCCAGCAGCCAAGCTGGGGACAGGGAGGCTTTCTTT
-,TRBV7-9,-,TRBJ1-2,CASQSTRGRGVHGYTF,TGTGCCAGCCAGTCTACCCGCGGAAGAGGGGTCCATGGCTACACCTTC
TRBD2,TRBV25-1,few,TRBJ2-1,CASSERTSGGQGNEQFF,TGTGCCAGCAGTGAAAGGACTAGCGGGGGGCAAGGTAATGAGCAGTTCTTC
-,TRBV6-6,-,TRBJ1-2,CASSSNFDRTYGYTF,TGTGCCAGCAGTTCCAACTTCGACAGGACCTATGGCTACACCTTC
TRBD2,TRBV28,-,TRBJ2-1,CASSRTSIYEQFF,TGTGCCAGCAGTCGGACTAGTATCTATGAGCAGTTCTTC
TRBD2,TRBV7-9,-,TRBJ2-3,CASSHPSGVVDTQYF,TGTGCCAGCAGCCACCCTAGCGGGGTAGTAGATACGCAGTATTTT
-,TRBV6-5,-,TRBJ2-3,CASTHLDTQYF,TGTGCCAGCACCCACTTGGATACGCAGTATTTT
-,TRBV7-9,few,TRBJ2-5,CATRPPGQQETQYF,TGTGCCACCCGACCTCCAGGACAGCAAGAGACCCAGTACTTC
-,TRBV27,few,TRBJ1-6,CASSLAGASSYNSPLHF,TGTGCCAGCAGTTTAGCAGGGGCGAGCTCCTATAATTCACCCCTCCACTTT
-,TRBV7-2,few,TRBJ2-1,CASRLRLGGYNEQFF,TGTGCCAGCAGACTAAGGTTGGGAGGCTACAATGAGCAGTTCTTC
TRBD1,TRBV24-1,-,TRBJ1-5,CATSDHRQGFVRSNQPQHF,TGTGCCACCAGTGACCACAGACAGGGGTTTGTAAGAAGCAATCAGCCCCAGCATTTT
-,TRBV6-5,-,TRBJ2-2,CASSYRGELFF,TGTGCCAGCAGTTACCGCGGGGAGCTGTTTTTT
-,TRBV4-1,few,TRBJ2-4,CASSSTDIQYF,TGCGCCAGCAGCTCGACTGACATTCAGTACTTC
TRBD1,TRBV19,-,TRBJ1-1,CASIADRVFF,TGTGCCAGTATAGCGGACAGGGTATTCTTT
-,TRBV27,few,TRBJ2-2,CASSSFTSRDTGELFF,TGTGCCAGCAGCTCATTTACTTCGAGGGATACCGGGGAGCTGTTTTTT
-,TRBV7-8,many,TRBJ1-1,CASSWTGMNTEAFF,TGTGCCAGCAGCTGGACGGGAATGAACACTGAAGCTTTCTTT
-,TRBV6-2/TRBV6-3,few,TRBJ2-5,CASSGRTLETQYF,TGTGCCAGCAGTGGGCGGACATTAGAGACCCAGTACTTC
-,TRBV5-6,few,TRBJ2-1,CASSRGAGFYNEQFF,TGTGCCAGCAGCCGGGGGGCTGGATTCTACAATGAGCAGTTCTTC
-,TRBV12-3/TRBV12-4,-,TRBJ1-5,CASSLDDPSALGGNQPQHF,TGTGCCAGCAGTTTAGATGACCCCTCGGCCCTTGGAGGCAATCAGCCCCAGCATTTT
TRBD1,TRBV27,-,TRBJ1-2,CASSSWTGDNPNYGYTF,TGTGCCAGCAGTTCTTGGACAGGAGACAATCCCAACTATGGCTACACCTTC
TRBD2,TRBV4-1,-,TRBJ2-1,CASSQLPGVAGGSYNEQFF,TGCGCCAGCAGCCAACTCCCGGGAGTAGCGGGGGGATCCTACAATGAGCAGTTCTTC
-,TRBV3-1,-,TRBJ1-2,CASSQDRGGQTYGYTF,TGTGCCAGCAGCCAAGATCGCGGGGGCCAAACCTATGGCTACACCTTC
-,TRBV7-6,-,TRBJ2-4,CASSSPEGIAKNIQYF,TGTGCCAGCAGCTCACCCGAAGGGATAGCCAAAAACATTCAGTACTTC
-,TRBV5-8,few,TRBJ2-2,CASSLRDLLRTGELFF,TGTGCCAGCAGCCTCCGGGACCTACTTCGCACCGGGGAGCTGTTTTTT
-,TRBV12-3/TRBV12-4,few,TRBJ2-1,CASIPRVSGEQFF,TGTGCCAGCATCCCCAGGGTCTCAGGCGAGCAGTTCTTC
-,TRBV7-9,-,TRBJ2-2,CASSLERPNTGELFF,TGTGCCAGCAGCTTAGAACGGCCGAACACCGGGGAGCTGTTTTTT
-,TRBV6-8,-,TRBJ1-2,CASSYGLHSYGYTF,TGTGCCAGCAGTTACGGGCTGCATTCCTATGGCTACACCTTC
-,TRBV27,-,TRBJ2-3,CASTLSGYNTDTQYF,TGTGCCAGCACCCTAAGCGGGTACAACACAGATACGCAGTATTTT